Sequencing of this T cell receptor (beta chain) was carried out in a study of blood T cell repertoires in COVID-19. Across the study: COVID-19 samples, acute and convalescent, were from the United States, Italy and Spain. PBMCs, B-cell-depleted T cells, or T cells were the source of the cDNA or gDNA that made up the material.

Enrolled during active infection, Seattle patients were then followed longitudinally. Per the authors' pipeline: Amplification of reference gene primers was used by the study to estimate nucleated cell counts. TCRdb keeps only in-frame clones here, not all; method: immunoSEQ multiplex PCR. V and J calls and clone size are those listed in that table; D and trimming were worked out from the DNA. The sample yields under 45,000 clones, about 86% seen once. This clone was observed a single time. The receptor was derived from a man aged 35 to 55 with COVID-19, enrolled during active disease. Specimen: peripheral blood.

The CDR3 sequence: CASSQEMALATDTQYF. CDR3 in DNA: TGTGCCAGCAGCCAAGAAATGGCTCTAGCCACAGATACGCAGTATTTT. The chain is built from TRBV4-2 and TRBJ2-3; a weak D match, TRBD2 (5 bases). V was trimmed by 0 bases and J by 2 bases, leaving 12 bases between them. This CDR3 contains 16 residues. CDR1 LGHNA and CDR2 YNFKEQ come from the germline V gene.